This T cell receptor (beta chain) comes out of a study of blood T cell repertoires in COVID-19. Looked up from germline, CDR1 is MNHNS and CDR2 is SASEGT. Trimming removed 3 bases from V and 2 bases from J, with 10 bases in between. CDR3 length: 14 amino acids. Data came from immunoSEQ multiplex PCR; TCRdb stores just in-frame clones and leaves some out. The sample comprises around 170,000 clones, more than 85% of which are singletons, and approximately 0.6% rests with the top ten. This clone is a singleton in its sample. Specimen: peripheral blood. The source of this sequence is a man in his 60s with COVID-19, enrolled during active disease. The chain is built from TRBV6-1 and TRBJ1-1, with a tentative D call TRBD1 (5 bases). This CDR3 reads CASSDPRVNTEAFF. DNA for the CDR3: TGTGCCAGCAGTGATCCCAGGGTCAACACTGAAGCTTTCTTT.